The clone carrying this TCR beta chain showed up many times. Its specificity is unknown. The sample is drawn from a study of T cells in Graves' hyperthyroidism and ophthalmopathy. Findings and caveats of the study: Through a model of 13 V-J features, ophthalmopathy was separated from stable hyperthyroidism. Blood also carried most thyroid clonotypes expanded above 0.001.

Amplification targeted TCR beta CDR3 regions from RNA transcripts. The study used the HTBI primer set for a first-round RT-PCR of the TCR CDR3. Each CDR3 protein gets one entry after TCRdb re-called the multiplex PCR reads with MiXCR. This sample has roughly 180,000 distinct CDR3 sequences; 17% occur once, and the top ten carry roughly 29%. V was clipped by 0 bases and J by 1 base, with 13 bases between them. The CDR3 spans 16 residues. Germline V gene data show CDR1 as DFQATT and CDR2 as SNEGSKA (reference sequence). Fresh peripheral blood, around 10 ml, yielded the PBMCs. The receptor was isolated from a woman aged 50 to 65 with Graves' hyperthyroidism. The rearrangement links TRBV20-1 to TRBJ2-4, with D perhaps TRBD1 (6 bases). Material: blood. DNA for the CDR3: TGCAGTGCTAGAGATATACAGGGTCTCGCCAAAAACATTCAGTACTTC. It yields the protein CSARDIQGLAKNIQYF.